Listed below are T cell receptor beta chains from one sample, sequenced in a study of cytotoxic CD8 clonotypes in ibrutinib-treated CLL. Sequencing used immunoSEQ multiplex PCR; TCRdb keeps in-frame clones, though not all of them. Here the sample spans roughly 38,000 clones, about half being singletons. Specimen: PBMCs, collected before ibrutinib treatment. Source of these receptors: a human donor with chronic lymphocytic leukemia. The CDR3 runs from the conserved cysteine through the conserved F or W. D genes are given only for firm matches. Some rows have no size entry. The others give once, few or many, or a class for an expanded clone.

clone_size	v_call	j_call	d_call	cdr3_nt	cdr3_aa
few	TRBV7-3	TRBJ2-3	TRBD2	TGTGCCAGCAGCTCCCTTGCTAGCGGATCGGATACGCAGTATTTT	CASSSLASGSDTQYF
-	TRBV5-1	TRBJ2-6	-	TGCGCCAGCAGCTTAGCGAGACCTGGGGCCAACGTCCTGACTTTC	CASSLARPGANVLTF
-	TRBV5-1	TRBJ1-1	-	TGCGCCAGCAAAGGCAGCTTGAACACTGAAGCTTTCTTT	CASKGSLNTEAFF
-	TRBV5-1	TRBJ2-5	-	TGCGCCAGCAGACGGCTGGGGGCGCAAGAGACCCAGTACTTC	CASRRLGAQETQYF
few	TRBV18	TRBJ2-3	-	TGTGCCAGCTCACCGAGGTCCGCGGGGAGCACAGATACGCAGTATTTT	CASSPRSAGSTDTQYF
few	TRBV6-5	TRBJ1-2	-	TGTGCCAGCAGTTACCTGGGCACCTATGGCTACACCTTC	CASSYLGTYGYTF
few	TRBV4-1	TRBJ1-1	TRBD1	TGCGCCAGCAGCCAACAGGGGGACTGGGGCCGGGACACTGAAGCTTTCTTT	CASSQQGDWGRDTEAFF
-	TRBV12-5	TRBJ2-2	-	TGTGCTAGTGGTTTGGTAGTGTCAGGCCACGGGGAGCTGTTTTTT	CASGLVVSGHGELFF
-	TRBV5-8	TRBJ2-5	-	TGTGCCAGCAGCTTGGGGAAGAGGGCTGGCCAAGAGACCCAGTACTTC	CASSLGKRAGQETQYF
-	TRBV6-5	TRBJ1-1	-	TGTGCCAGCAGCCTCGACGGCACTGAAGCTTTCTTT	CASSLDGTEAFF
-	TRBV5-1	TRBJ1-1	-	TGCGCCAGCAGCCCCAGGGCCACGAGCGCCACTGAAGCTTTCTTT	CASSPRATSATEAFF
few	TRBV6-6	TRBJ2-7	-	TGTGCCAGCAGTTACAGCAGGACCTACGAGCAGTACTTC	CASSYSRTYEQYF
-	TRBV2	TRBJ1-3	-	TGTGCCAGCAGTGAAGCGCATAGCTCTGGAAACACCATATATTTT	CASSEAHSSGNTIYF
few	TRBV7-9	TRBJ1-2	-	TGTGCCAGCAGACAAGGAGTAGTGGGGACGGAAACCTTC	CASRQGVVGTETF
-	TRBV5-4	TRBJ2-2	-	TGTGCCAGCAGCTTGCTGGCAGGAACCGGGGAGCTGTTTTTT	CASSLLAGTGELFF
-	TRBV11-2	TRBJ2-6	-	TGTGCCAGCAGCCCCCATTTTGGGGCCAACGTCCTGACTTTC	CASSPHFGANVLTF